This T cell receptor beta chain is from a study of PD-L1 blockade in urothelial cancer. About the study: Male patients with bladder-origin urothelial cancer numbered about 90% of the 29.

Remarks on this clone: The junction and the germline gene differ at one end; a read error may be behind it. Different DNA sequences within this sample yield the same CDR3.

The CDR3 is 14 amino acids. CDR1 and CDR2 from the germline V gene are SQVTM and ANQGSEA. The templates were synthetic TCR analogs, and they were spiked into each PCR. Data came from immunoSEQ multiplex PCR; TCRdb stores just in-frame clones and leaves some out. This sample yields approximately 32,000 clones, of which around 84% are seen a single time; around 30% belongs to the top ten. This chain links TRBV29-1 with TRBJ2-1; TRBD1 matches 8 bases. The sample here was PBMCs, taken around atezolizumab (anti-PD-L1) treatment. The receptor was isolated from a man aged 55 to 70 with urothelial cancer. The CDR3 protein is CSVTGQGAYNEQFF. In DNA form, the CDR3 reads TGCAGCGTGACCGGACAGGGAGCCTACAATGAGCAATTCTTC.